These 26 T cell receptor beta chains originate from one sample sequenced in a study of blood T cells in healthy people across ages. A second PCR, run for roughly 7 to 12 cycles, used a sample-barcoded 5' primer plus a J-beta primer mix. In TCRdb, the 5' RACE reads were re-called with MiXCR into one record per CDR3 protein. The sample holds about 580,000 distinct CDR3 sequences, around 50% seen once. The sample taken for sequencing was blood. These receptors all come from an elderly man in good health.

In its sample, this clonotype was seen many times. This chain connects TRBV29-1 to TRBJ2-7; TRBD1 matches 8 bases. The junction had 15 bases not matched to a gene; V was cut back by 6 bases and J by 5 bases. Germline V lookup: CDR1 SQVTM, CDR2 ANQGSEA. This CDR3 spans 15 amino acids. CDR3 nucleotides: TGCAGCGTCGGAAGAGCACAGGGGGGATTCAACGAGCAGTACTTC. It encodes CSVGRAQGGFNEQYF.

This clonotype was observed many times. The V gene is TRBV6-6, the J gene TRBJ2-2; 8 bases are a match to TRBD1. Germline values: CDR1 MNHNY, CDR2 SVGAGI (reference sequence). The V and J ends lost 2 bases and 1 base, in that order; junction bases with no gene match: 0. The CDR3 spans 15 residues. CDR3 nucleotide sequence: TGTGCCAGCAGTTACGACAGGGGGAACACCGGGGAGCTGTTTTTT. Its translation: CASSYDRGNTGELFF.

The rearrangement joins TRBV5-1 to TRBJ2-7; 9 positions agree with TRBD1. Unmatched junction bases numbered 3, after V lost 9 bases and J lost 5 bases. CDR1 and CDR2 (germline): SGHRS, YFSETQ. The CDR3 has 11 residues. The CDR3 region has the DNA TGCGCCAACACAGGGGGCCACGAGCAGTACTTC. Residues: CANTGGHEQYF.

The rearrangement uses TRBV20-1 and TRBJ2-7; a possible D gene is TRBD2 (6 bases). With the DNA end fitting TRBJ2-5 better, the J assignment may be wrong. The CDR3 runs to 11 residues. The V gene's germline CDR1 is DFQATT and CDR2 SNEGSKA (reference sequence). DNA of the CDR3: TGCAGTGCAGGGGAGGACGAGACCCAGTACTTC. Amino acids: CSAGEDETQYF.

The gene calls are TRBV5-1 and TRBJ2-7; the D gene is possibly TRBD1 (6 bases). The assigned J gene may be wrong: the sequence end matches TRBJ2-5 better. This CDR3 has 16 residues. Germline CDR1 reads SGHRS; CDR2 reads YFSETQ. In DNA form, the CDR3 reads TGCGCCAGCAGCTTGGTGGGGGCCGCTTCGGAAGAGACCCAGTACTTC. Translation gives CASSLVGAASEETQYF.

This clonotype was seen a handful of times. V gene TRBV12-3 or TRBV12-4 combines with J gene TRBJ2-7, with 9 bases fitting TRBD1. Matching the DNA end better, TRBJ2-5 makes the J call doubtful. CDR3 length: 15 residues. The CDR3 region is CASSFNRGQGETQYF. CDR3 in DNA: TGTGCCAGCAGTTTTAACAGGGGGCAGGGGGAGACCCAGTACTTC.

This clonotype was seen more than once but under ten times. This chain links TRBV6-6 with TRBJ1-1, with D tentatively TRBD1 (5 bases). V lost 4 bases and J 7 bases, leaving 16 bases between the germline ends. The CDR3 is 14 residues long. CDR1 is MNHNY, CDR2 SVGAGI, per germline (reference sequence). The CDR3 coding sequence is TGTGCCAGCAGTTCCTGTCCGGGACTTGGTGAAGCTTTCTTT. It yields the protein CASSSCPGLGEAFF.

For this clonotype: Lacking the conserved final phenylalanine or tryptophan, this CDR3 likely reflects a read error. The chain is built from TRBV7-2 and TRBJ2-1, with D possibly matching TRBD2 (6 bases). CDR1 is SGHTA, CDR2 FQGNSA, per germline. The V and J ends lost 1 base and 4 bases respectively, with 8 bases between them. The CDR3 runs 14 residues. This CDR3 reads CASSLDGRYNEQFS. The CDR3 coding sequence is TGTGCCAGCAGCTTAGACGGGAGATACAATGAGCAGTTCTCC.

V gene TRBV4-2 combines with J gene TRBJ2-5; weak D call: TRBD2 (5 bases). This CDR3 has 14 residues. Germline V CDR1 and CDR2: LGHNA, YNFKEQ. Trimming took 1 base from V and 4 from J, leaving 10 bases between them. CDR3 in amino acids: CASSQVPAGETQYF. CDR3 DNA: TGTGCCAGCAGCCAAGTTCCCGCGGGAGAGACCCAGTACTTC.

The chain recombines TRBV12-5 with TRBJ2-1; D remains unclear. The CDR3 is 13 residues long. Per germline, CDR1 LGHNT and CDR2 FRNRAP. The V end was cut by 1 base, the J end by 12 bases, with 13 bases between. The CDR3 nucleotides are TGTGCTAGTGGTTTGGACGGCGGCTTAGCGCAGTTCTTC. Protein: CASGLDGGLAQFF.

As DNA, the CDR3 is TGTGCCATCAGTGATAGCCTAGCGGGAACGCGGGGGACGCAGTATTTT. Residues: CAISDSLAGTRGTQYF. This chain joins TRBV10-3 and TRBJ2-3; 9 bases are shared with TRBD2. Per the germline V gene, CDR1 is ENHRY and CDR2 is SYGVKD. Trimming took 3 bases from V and 9 from J; bases not matched to a gene: 13. The length of the CDR3 is 16 residues.

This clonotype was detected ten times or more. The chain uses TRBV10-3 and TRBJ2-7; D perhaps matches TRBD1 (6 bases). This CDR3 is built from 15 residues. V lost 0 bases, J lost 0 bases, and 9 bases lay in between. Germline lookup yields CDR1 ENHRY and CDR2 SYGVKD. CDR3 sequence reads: CAISESGRGSYEQYF. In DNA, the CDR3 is TGTGCCATCAGTGAGTCGGGCAGGGGCTCCTACGAGCAGTACTTC.

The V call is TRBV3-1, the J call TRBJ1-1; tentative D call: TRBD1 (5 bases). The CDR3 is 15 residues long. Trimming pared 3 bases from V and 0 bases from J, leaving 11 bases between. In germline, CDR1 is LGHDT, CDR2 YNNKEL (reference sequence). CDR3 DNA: TGTGCCAGCAGCCACCAGGGACGCCTGAACACTGAAGCTTTCTTT. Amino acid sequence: CASSHQGRLNTEAFF.

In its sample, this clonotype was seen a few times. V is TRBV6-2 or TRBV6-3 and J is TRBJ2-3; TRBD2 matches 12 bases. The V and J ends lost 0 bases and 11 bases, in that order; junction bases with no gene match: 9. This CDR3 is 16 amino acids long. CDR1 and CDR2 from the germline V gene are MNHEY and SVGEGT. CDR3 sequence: CASSYSTSGGSRGQYF. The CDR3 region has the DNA TGTGCCAGCAGTTACTCGACTAGCGGGGGCTCCCGGGGGCAGTATTTT.

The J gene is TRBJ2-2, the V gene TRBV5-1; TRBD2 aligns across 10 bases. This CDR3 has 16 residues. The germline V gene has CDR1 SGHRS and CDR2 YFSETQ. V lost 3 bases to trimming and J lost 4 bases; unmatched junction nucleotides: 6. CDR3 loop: CASSWLAGAATGELFF. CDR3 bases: TGCGCCAGCAGCTGGCTAGCGGGAGCCGCCACCGGGGAGCTGTTTTTT.

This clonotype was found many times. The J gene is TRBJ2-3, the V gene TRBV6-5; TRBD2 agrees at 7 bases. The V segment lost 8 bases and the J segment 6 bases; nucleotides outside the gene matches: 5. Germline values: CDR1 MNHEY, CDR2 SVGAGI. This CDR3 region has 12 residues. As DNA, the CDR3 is TGTGCCAGCGCCGGGACTACCGATACGCAGTATTTT. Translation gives CASAGTTDTQYF.

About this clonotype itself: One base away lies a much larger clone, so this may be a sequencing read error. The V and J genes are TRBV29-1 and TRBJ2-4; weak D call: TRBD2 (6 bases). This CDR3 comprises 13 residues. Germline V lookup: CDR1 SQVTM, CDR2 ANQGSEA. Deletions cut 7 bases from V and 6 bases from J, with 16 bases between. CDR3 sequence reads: CSGATSHPNIQYF. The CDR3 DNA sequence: TGCAGCGGGGCGACTAGTCATCCAAACATTCAGTACTTC.

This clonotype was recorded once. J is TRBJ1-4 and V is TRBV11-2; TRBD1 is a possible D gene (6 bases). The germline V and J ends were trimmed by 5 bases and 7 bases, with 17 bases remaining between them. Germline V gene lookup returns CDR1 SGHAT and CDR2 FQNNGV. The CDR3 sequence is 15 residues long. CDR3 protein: CASSPNREASEKLFF. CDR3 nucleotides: TGTGCCAGCAGCCCGAACAGGGAAGCTAGTGAAAAACTGTTTTTT.

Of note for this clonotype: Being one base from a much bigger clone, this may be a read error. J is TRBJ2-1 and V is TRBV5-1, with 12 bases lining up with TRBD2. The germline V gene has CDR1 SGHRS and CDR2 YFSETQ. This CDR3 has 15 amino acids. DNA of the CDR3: TGCGTCAGCAGCTTAACTAGCGGGGGGCTGCATGAGCAGTTCTTC. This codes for CVSSLTSGGLHEQFF.

CDR3 protein: CSATEQGNTEAFF. The DNA for the CDR3 is TGCAGTGCGACAGAACAGGGGAACACTGAAGCTTTCTTT. The chain links TRBV20-1 to TRBJ1-1, with TRBD1 as a possible D gene (6 bases). Germline V lookup: CDR1 DFQATT, CDR2 SNEGSKA (reference sequence). V was cut by 6 bases and J by 1 base, with 12 bases left in between. The CDR3 sequence is 13 residues long.

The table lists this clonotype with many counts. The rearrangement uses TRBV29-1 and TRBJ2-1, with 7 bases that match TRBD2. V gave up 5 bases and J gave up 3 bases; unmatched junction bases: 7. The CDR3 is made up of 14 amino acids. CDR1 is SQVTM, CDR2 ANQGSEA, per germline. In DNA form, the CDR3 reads TGCAGCGTTCTAGGGAGGGCGCGCTACAATGAGCAGTTCTTC. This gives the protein CSVLGRARYNEQFF.

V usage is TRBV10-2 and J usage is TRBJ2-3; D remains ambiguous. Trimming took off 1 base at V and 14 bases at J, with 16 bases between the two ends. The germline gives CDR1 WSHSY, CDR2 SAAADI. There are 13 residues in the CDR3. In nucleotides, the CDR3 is TGCGCCAGCAGTGAGTTATCGCCCCCTTACCCGTATTTT. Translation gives CASSELSPPYPYF.

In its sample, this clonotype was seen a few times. CDR3 bases: TGTGCCAGCAGGCTTCCATCCGGGGAGCTGTTTTTT. Its protein product is CASRLPSGELFF. This chain links TRBV3-1 with TRBJ2-2; D remains ambiguous. V shed 6 bases and J shed 6 bases, with 8 bases lying between them. The CDR3 spans 12 residues. From germline, CDR1 is LGHDT and CDR2 YNNKEL (reference sequence). Full variable domain (outside the CDR3, taken from reference TRBV3-1 and TRBJ2-2): DTAVSQTPKYLVTQMGNDKSIKCEQNLGHDTMYWYKQDSKKFLKIMFSYNNKELIINETVPNRFSPKSPDKAHLNLHINSLELGDSAVYFCASRLPSGELFFGEGSRLTVL.

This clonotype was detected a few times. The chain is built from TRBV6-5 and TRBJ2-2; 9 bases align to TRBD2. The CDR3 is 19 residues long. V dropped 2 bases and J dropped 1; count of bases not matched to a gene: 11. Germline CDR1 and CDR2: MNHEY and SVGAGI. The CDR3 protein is CASSYPPRRGGMNTGELFF. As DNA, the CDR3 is TGTGCCAGCAGTTACCCCCCTCGGCGGGGGGGCATGAACACCGGGGAGCTGTTTTTT.

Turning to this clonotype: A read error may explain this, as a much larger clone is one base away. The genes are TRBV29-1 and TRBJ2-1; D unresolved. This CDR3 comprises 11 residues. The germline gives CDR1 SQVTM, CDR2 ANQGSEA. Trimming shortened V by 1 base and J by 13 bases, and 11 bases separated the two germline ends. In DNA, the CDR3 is TGCAGCGTTGAAGTCCGTGAGACCCAGTTCTTC. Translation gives CSVEVRETQFF.

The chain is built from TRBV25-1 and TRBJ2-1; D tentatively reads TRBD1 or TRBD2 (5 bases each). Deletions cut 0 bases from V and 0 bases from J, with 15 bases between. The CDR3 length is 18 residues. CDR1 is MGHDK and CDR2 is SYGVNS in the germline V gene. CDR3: CASSEYGAGPSSYNEQFF. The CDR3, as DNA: TGTGCCAGCAGTGAATATGGGGCGGGCCCGAGCTCCTACAATGAGCAGTTCTTC.